The T cell receptor beta chain described here comes from a study of cytotoxic CD8 clonotypes in ibrutinib-treated CLL. Whole-study context: After a median around 13 months on treatment (6 to 36), response samples were drawn.

Study results and caveats: Sustained-remission and progressing patients had different sampling times.

Looked up from germline, CDR1 is MNHEY and CDR2 is SMNVEV (reference sequence). V shed 4 bases and J shed 4 bases, with 19 bases lying between them. The CDR3 contains 16 residues. Measured with immunoSEQ multiplex PCR; TCRdb has only the in-frame clones, and not every one. This table has more than 110,000 clones, 75% to 95% appearing once. About this clone: Its antigen is not known.

The chain couples TRBV27 to TRBJ1-2; the D is unclear. Material: PBMCs, obtained after 12 months of ibrutinib treatment. The sequence was obtained from a human donor with chronic lymphocytic leukemia. CDR3 bases: TGTGCCAGCAGTTCTTCCCCCTACACGACCAGCTATGGCTACACCTTC. This sequence encodes CASSSSPYTTSYGYTF.